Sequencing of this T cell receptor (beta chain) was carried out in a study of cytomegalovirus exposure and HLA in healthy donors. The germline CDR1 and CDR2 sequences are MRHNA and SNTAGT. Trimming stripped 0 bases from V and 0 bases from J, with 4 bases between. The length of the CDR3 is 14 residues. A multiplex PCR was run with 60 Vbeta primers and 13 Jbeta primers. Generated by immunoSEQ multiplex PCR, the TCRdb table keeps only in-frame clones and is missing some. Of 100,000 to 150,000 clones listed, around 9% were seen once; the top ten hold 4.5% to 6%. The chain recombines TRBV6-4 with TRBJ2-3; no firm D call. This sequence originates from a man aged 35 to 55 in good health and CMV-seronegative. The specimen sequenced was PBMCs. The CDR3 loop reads CASSDSQSTDTQYF. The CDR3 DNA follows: TGTGCCAGCAGTGACTCGCAGAGCACAGATACGCAGTATTTT.